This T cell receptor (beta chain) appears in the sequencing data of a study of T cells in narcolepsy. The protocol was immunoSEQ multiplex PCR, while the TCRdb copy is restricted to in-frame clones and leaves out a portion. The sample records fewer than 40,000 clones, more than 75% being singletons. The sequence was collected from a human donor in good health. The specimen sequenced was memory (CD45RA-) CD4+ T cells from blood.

CDR3 amino acids: CASSMNTSPGELFF. Written as DNA, the CDR3 is TGTGCCAGTAGTATGAACACTAGCCCCGGGGAGCTGTTTTTT. The rearrangement joins TRBV19 to TRBJ2-2; a weak D match, TRBD2 (6 bases). The CDR3 is made up of 14 amino acids. Germline values: CDR1 LNHDA, CDR2 SQIVND (reference sequence). V was pared by 3 bases and J by 6 bases, with 11 bases between.